This entry lists 32 T cell receptor beta chains sequenced from one sample in a study of T-cell reconstitution after alpha-beta-depleted transplantation in children. A library of TCRbeta sequences, prepared with unique molecular identifiers, was generated. One entry per CDR3 protein results from TCRdb running MiXCR on the PCR reads. Of approximately 520,000 distinct CDR3 sequences in the sample, approximately 10% were seen once. The source was PBMCs, mostly from graft donor cells, collected 180 days after TCRalphabeta/CD19-depleted stem cell transplant. The receptor set was obtained from a female patient aged 2 to 10 who had a stem cell transplant for aplastic anemia, so the T cells may come from the graft donor.

This clonotype was found a few times. The rearrangement joins TRBV5-4 to TRBJ2-7; D tentatively fits TRBD1 or TRBD2 (6 bases each). V shed 0 bases and J shed 3 bases, with 28 bases lying between them. This CDR3 has 20 amino acids. Germline V CDR1 and CDR2: SGHNT, YYREEE (reference sequence). The CDR3, as DNA: TGTGCCAGCAGCTTGGGCAAATCGGGGGCCCTTTATTTTGTGGACTACGAGCAGTACTTC. The encoded protein is CASSLGKSGALYFVDYEQYF.

This clonotype was observed a handful of times. The chain carries TRBV28 and TRBJ2-4; D gene ambiguous. CDR3 length: 15 amino acids. Germline V lookup: CDR1 MDHEN, CDR2 SYDVKM. With 1 base removed from V and 0 bases from J, the gap between germline ends came to 7 bases. This CDR3 is CASSLYGLAKNIQYF. The CDR3 DNA sequence: TGTGCCAGCAGTTTATATGGGTTAGCCAAAAACATTCAGTACTTC.

The gene calls are TRBV5-1 and TRBJ1-1; weak D call: TRBD1 (6 bases). Per germline, CDR1 SGHRS and CDR2 YFSETQ. The V and J ends lost 1 base and 1 base respectively, with 11 bases between them. The CDR3 contains 15 residues. The CDR3 spells CASSLLTGTNTEAFF. Here the CDR3 DNA reads TGCGCCAGCAGCTTGCTTACAGGGACGAACACTGAAGCTTTCTTT.

This clonotype was counted at least ten times. The V call is TRBV7-2, the J call TRBJ2-3, with TRBD2 as a possible D gene (6 bases). Deletions cut 5 bases from V and 3 bases from J, with 18 bases between. Germline V gene lookup returns CDR1 SGHTA and CDR2 FQGNSA. This CDR3 has 16 residues. CDR3 nucleotide sequence: TGTGCCAGCAGCCCCAGCTACGGGGGTTTAACAGATACGCAGTATTTT. As protein: CASSPSYGGLTDTQYF.

V usage is TRBV7-2 and J usage is TRBJ2-3; D remains ambiguous. CDR3 length: 13 residues. Trimming took off 2 bases at V and 2 bases at J, with 5 bases between the two ends. In germline, CDR1 is SGHTA, CDR2 FQGNSA. CDR3 DNA: TGTGCCAGCAGCTTATCCATCACAGATACGCAGTATTTT. It encodes CASSLSITDTQYF.

The chain is built from TRBV12-3 or TRBV12-4 and TRBJ1-5; D not resolved. This CDR3 has 14 amino acids. V was pared by 0 bases and J by 7 bases, with 10 bases between. The CDR3 region is CASSLAHRRQPQHF. CDR3 in DNA: TGTGCCAGCAGTTTAGCGCACCGGAGACAGCCCCAGCATTTT.

CDR3 loop: CASSLGATSKLFF. CDR3 nucleotides: TGTGCCAGCAGTCTAGGGGCCACATCTAAGCTGTTTTTT. V usage is TRBV28 and J usage is TRBJ1-4; possible D gene TRBD1, 5 bases. Germline CDR1 reads MDHEN; CDR2 reads SYDVKM. Deletions cut 5 bases from V and 14 bases from J, with 18 bases between. This CDR3 has 13 amino acids. Full variable domain (outside the CDR3, taken from reference TRBV28 and TRBJ1-4): DVKVTQSSRYLVKRTGEKVFLECVQDMDHENMFWYRQDPGLGLRLIYFSYDVKMKEKGDIPEGYSVSREKKERFSLILESASTNQTSMYLCASSLGATSKLFFGSGTQLSVL.

This sequence joins TRBV7-2 and TRBJ2-1; the match to TRBD1 covers 8 bases. Trimming removed 5 bases from V and 0 bases from J; junction bases left unmatched: 6. The CDR3 totals 16 residues. Germline values: CDR1 SGHTA, CDR2 FQGNSA. The CDR3 sequence is CASSKQGESSYNEQFF. The CDR3 DNA is TGTGCCAGCAGCAAACAGGGGGAAAGCTCCTACAATGAGCAGTTCTTC.

This clonotype was picked up a small number of times. The chain has TRBV15 and TRBJ2-3; 11 bases fit TRBD2. The CDR3 covers 18 residues. The trim removed 0 bases at V and 5 bases at J, leaving 10 bases unmatched. Germline-derived CDR1 and CDR2 are LNHNV and YYDKDF (reference sequence). CDR3 residues: CATSREPNSGRALDTQYF. The CDR3 nucleotides are TGTGCCACCAGCAGAGAACCTAATAGCGGGAGGGCCTTAGATACGCAGTATTTT.

There are a few counts of this clonotype. The chain links TRBV4-3 to TRBJ2-1; TRBD2 agrees at 11 bases. The CDR3 contains 19 residues. Looked up from germline, CDR1 is LGHNA and CDR2 is YSLEER. V shed 1 base, J shed 5 bases, and the junction held 13 bases outside the gene matches. CDR3 DNA sequence: TGCGCCAGCAGCCAAGCCCCGGGGACCGGGACTAGCGGACACAATGAGCAGTTCTTC. Its protein is CASSQAPGTGTSGHNEQFF.

The genes are TRBV7-2 and TRBJ1-3; D possibly corresponds to TRBD1 (5 bases). The CDR3 runs 16 residues. V lost 5 bases to trimming and J lost 0 bases, with 14 bases between them. Germline CDR1 SGHTA, CDR2 FQGNSA. CDR3 DNA: TGTGCCAGCAGCGCCGGGACGGCGCCCTCTGGAAACACCATATATTTT. Amino acid sequence: CASSAGTAPSGNTIYF.

This clonotype was detected a few times. The rearrangement uses TRBV11-2 and TRBJ1-1; TRBD1 is a possible D gene (6 bases). Germline CDR1 SGHAT, CDR2 FQNNGV. The V gene lost 5 bases and the J gene lost 6 bases, with 13 bases spanning the gap. The CDR3 has 13 amino acids. CDR3 coding DNA: TGTGCCAGCAGCCCCAGCAGGGGCGCTGAAGCTTTCTTT. Residues: CASSPSRGAEAFF.

This clonotype appeared many times. The chain links TRBV7-8 to TRBJ2-7; D is possibly TRBD2 (5 bases). Per germline, CDR1 SGHVS and CDR2 FQNEAQ. Trimming pared 1 base from V and 1 base from J, leaving 8 bases between. CDR3 length equals 14 residues. The CDR3 coding sequence is TGTGCCAGCAGCTTAGAGAGGGTTTCCTACGAGCAGTACGTC. This translates into CASSLERVSYEQYV.

This clonotype has a handful of counts. The V call is TRBV30, the J call TRBJ2-3; no clear D gene. This CDR3 comprises 14 residues. Germline CDR1 GTSNPN, CDR2 SVGIG (reference sequence). Trimming removed 2 bases from V and 6 bases from J, with 15 bases in between. The CDR3 protein is CAWSLKGSMDTQYF. The CDR3 DNA is TGTGCCTGGAGTCTCAAGGGAAGCATGGATACGCAGTATTTT.

This clonotype was counted a few times. This sequence joins TRBV20-1 and TRBJ2-1; a weak D match, TRBD2 (5 bases). Germline lookup yields CDR1 DFQATT and CDR2 SNEGSKA (reference sequence). CDR3 length: 14 amino acids. V was clipped by 7 bases and J by 0 bases, with 13 bases between them. The CDR3 DNA sequence: TGCAGTGTTGAGGGAGAAGCCTCCTACAATGAGCAGTTCTTC. Translated, it gives CSVEGEASYNEQFF.

This clonotype was seen only a few times. This chain links TRBV7-2 with TRBJ2-3, with D uncertain. Trimming removed 4 bases from V and 7 bases from J, with 18 bases in between. This CDR3 has 15 amino acids. Germline CDR1 reads SGHTA; CDR2 reads FQGNSA. CDR3 DNA sequence: TGTGCCAGCAGCTCCGGACCCTCAAATCCCTATACGCAGTATTTT. Encoded protein: CASSSGPSNPYTQYF.

This clonotype was detected only a few times. This CDR3 is CSASFLGVGEKLFF. As DNA, the CDR3 is TGCAGTGCTAGTTTCCTCGGGGTGGGTGAAAAACTGTTTTTT. The chain combines TRBV20-1 with TRBJ1-4; D is unresolved. The germline gives CDR1 DFQATT, CDR2 SNEGSKA (reference sequence). The CDR3 covers 14 residues. V lost 3 bases to trimming and J lost 7 bases, with 15 bases between them.

V and J are TRBV15 and TRBJ2-7, with D unresolved. Germline V gene sequence: CDR1 LNHNV, CDR2 YYDKDF (reference sequence). Between the trimmed V and J ends, which lost 3 bases and 2 bases, there was a span of 8 bases. This CDR3 contains 13 residues. The CDR3 here is CATSSQRAYEQYF. CDR3 DNA: TGTGCCACCAGCAGTCAAAGGGCCTACGAGCAGTACTTC.

This clonotype was detected many times. This CDR3 reads CASSFGTASYEQYF. CDR3 nucleotide sequence: TGTGCCAGCAGTTTCGGAACAGCCTCCTACGAGCAGTACTTC. This rearrangement joins TRBV12-3 or TRBV12-4 to TRBJ2-7, with D unresolved. The CDR3 has 14 residues. V was clipped by 3 bases and J by 0 bases, with 9 bases between them.

The rearrangement joins TRBV7-2 to TRBJ2-3; D is unresolved. The CDR3 is 14 amino acids. The V end lost 0 bases, the J end lost 6 bases, and 10 bases lay between the germline ends. From germline, CDR1 is SGHTA and CDR2 FQGNSA. The CDR3 coding sequence is TGTGCCAGCAGCTTAGCGCGAACGGTGGATACGCAGTATTTT. This translates into CASSLARTVDTQYF. The whole variable domain, remainder taken from reference TRBV7-2 and TRBJ2-3, is GAGVSQSPSNKVTEKGKDVELRCDPISGHTALYWYRQSLGQGLEFLIYFQGNSAPDKSGLPSDRFSAERTGGSVSTLTIQRTQQEDSAVYLCASSLARTVDTQYFGPGTRLTVL.

The chain has TRBV6-1 and TRBJ2-3; D may be TRBD1 (6 bases). The CDR3 length is 13 residues. Deletions cut 6 bases from V and 2 bases from J, with 9 bases between. The germline V gene has CDR1 MNHNS and CDR2 SASEGT. Here the CDR3 DNA reads TGTGCCAGCAGACGGGACACCACAGATACGCAGTATTTT. Translated, it gives CASRRDTTDTQYF.

The V gene is TRBV6-2 or TRBV6-3, the J gene TRBJ2-1; D not resolved. The CDR3 spans 12 residues. Germline V gene data show CDR1 as MNHEY and CDR2 as SVGEGT. With 5 bases removed from V and 6 bases from J, the gap between germline ends came to 8 bases. The chain's CDR3 is CASSPLPNEQFF. The CDR3 DNA reads TGTGCCAGCAGTCCCCTTCCCAATGAGCAGTTCTTC.

This clonotype has a handful of counts. The chain employs TRBV6-1 and TRBJ1-1, with D tentatively TRBD1 (6 bases). Germline V lookup: CDR1 MNHNS, CDR2 SASEGT. Trimming stripped 6 bases from V and 5 bases from J, with 10 bases between. This CDR3 has 12 residues. The CDR3 sequence: CASRMGATEAFF. The CDR3 DNA reads as TGTGCCAGCAGGATGGGGGCGACTGAAGCTTTCTTT.

This clonotype occurred a few times. V and J are TRBV3-1 and TRBJ2-7, with 9 bases aligning to TRBD2. Germline V gene lookup returns CDR1 LGHDT and CDR2 YNNKEL (reference sequence). J was trimmed by 3 bases and V by 0 bases; bases with no gene match: 9. The CDR3 has 17 residues. The CDR3 here is CASSQEPGSGSSYEQYF. The CDR3 DNA follows: TGTGCCAGCAGCCAAGAGCCGGGTAGCGGGAGTAGCTACGAGCAGTACTTC.

The rearrangement joins TRBV15 to TRBJ2-5; D not certain. The CDR3 has 14 amino acids. The V end lost 8 bases, the J end lost 5 bases, and 18 bases lay between the germline ends. The germline gives CDR1 LNHNV, CDR2 YYDKDF (reference sequence). DNA of the CDR3: TGTGCCACCTGCGCCCCACAGAGTTCGGAGACCCAGTACTTC. This codes for CATCAPQSSETQYF.

The table lists this clonotype with many counts. The chain joins TRBV28 to TRBJ2-5; D is unclear. This CDR3 has 13 amino acids. The V and J ends lost 10 bases and 0 bases respectively, with 12 bases between them. Germline V lookup: CDR1 MDHEN, CDR2 SYDVKM. The CDR3 reads CAIVDPNQETQYF. As DNA, the CDR3 is TGTGCCATTGTGGACCCAAACCAAGAGACCCAGTACTTC.

This clonotype was picked up many times. The genes are TRBV12-3 or TRBV12-4 and TRBJ1-4; D gene unclear. With 0 bases removed from V and 12 bases from J, the gap between germline ends came to 11 bases. The CDR3 sequence is 13 residues long. The CDR3 DNA reads TGTGCCAGCAGTTTAGCGCGGGCGGCAGAACTGTTTTTT. Residues: CASSLARAAELFF.

This clonotype was observed at least ten times. The genes are TRBV7-2 and TRBJ2-7; D ambiguous. CDR1 is SGHTA, CDR2 FQGNSA, per germline. The CDR3 sequence is 14 residues long. The V gene lost 1 base and the J gene lost 1 base, with 8 bases spanning the gap. In DNA, the CDR3 is TGTGCCAGCAGCTTAGTGGGCACGTCCTACGAGCAGTACTTC. This gives the protein CASSLVGTSYEQYF.

V gene TRBV6-5 combines with J gene TRBJ2-5; 9 bases fit TRBD2. V was pared by 0 bases and J by 5 bases, with 4 bases of the junction left unmatched. CDR1 MNHEY and CDR2 SVGAGI come from the germline V gene. CDR3 length: 15 amino acids. CDR3 region: CASSYSAGGQETQYF. The CDR3 nucleotides are TGTGCCAGCAGTTACTCGGCGGGAGGGCAGGAGACCCAGTACTTC.

This clonotype has a handful of counts. The genes are TRBV20-1 and TRBJ1-5; D remains ambiguous. V lost 6 bases and J 5 bases, leaving 20 bases between the germline ends. Germline-derived CDR1 and CDR2 are DFQATT and SNEGSKA (reference sequence). This CDR3 comprises 15 residues. CDR3 coding DNA: TGCAGTGCCATAGACGCGACTCGTTGGCATCAGCCCCAGCATTTT. It encodes CSAIDATRWHQPQHF.

The chain has TRBV20-1 and TRBJ2-5; maybe TRBD2 (5 bases). The CDR3 loop spans 16 amino acids. CDR1 DFQATT and CDR2 SNEGSKA come from the germline V gene (reference sequence). Trimming removed 5 bases from V and 4 bases from J, with 23 bases in between. The CDR3 coding sequence is TGCAGTGCTGCCAAGCTGTTGGTCAGTGGAGGAGAGACCCAGTACTTC. Its protein is CSAAKLLVSGGETQYF.

The chain is built from TRBV4-1 and TRBJ2-4; 8 positions agree with TRBD2. Germline CDR1 reads MGHRA; CDR2 reads YSYEKL. The CDR3 contains 15 residues. Trimming removed 6 bases from V and 8 bases from J; junction bases left unmatched: 12. In DNA, the CDR3 is TGCGCCAGCAGTCCGGGAGGGCCCCTCGTGGACATTCAGTACTTC. It specifies CASSPGGPLVDIQYF.